This TCR beta chain emerged from a study of cytomegalovirus exposure and HLA in healthy donors. Findings of the study overall: For TCR beta chains, V- and J-gene trimming was later linked to a missense DCLRE1C variant. An analysis that was carried out later associated 15,000 to 20,000 TCR beta sequences with HLA alleles at 0.05 false discovery rate. Investigators reported more than 150 TCR beta chains as tied to cytomegalovirus. Previously analyzed data showed that most TCR beta V segments were productive at a frequency of about 87% or about 30%.

About this clone: Its antigen is unidentified.

PCR amplification relied on 60 Vbeta primers (plus 13 Jbeta primers). Measured with immunoSEQ multiplex PCR; TCRdb has only the in-frame clones, and not every one. The table has roughly 160,000 clones, 80% seen once; the top ten hold about 9.5%. This CDR3 is built from 16 residues. Germline CDR1 LNHNV, CDR2 YYDKDF (reference sequence). V was pared by 0 bases and J by 3 bases, with 11 bases between. The rearrangement joins TRBV15 to TRBJ2-2; D is uncertain. Specimen: PBMCs. This receptor was taken from a man younger than 35 in good health and CMV-seropositive. The DNA of the CDR3 is TGTGCCACCAGCAGAGATTATGCCCGGGACACCGGGGAGCTGTTTTTT. Its protein is CATSRDYARDTGELFF.